Below are 22 T cell receptor beta chains sequenced from a single sample in a study of T cell repertoires and Cas9 in healthy adults. Profiling relied on immunoSEQ multiplex PCR, and the TCRdb table lists in-frame clones only, not all of them. The sample consists of roughly 23,000 clones, 75% to 95% of them appearing once. Sequencing was performed on CD4+ effector T cells (CD127+, CD25-, CD137-, CD154-) from PBMCs; culture status not recorded. These TCRs come from a human donor in good health.

The chain uses TRBV10-3 and TRBJ2-1; TRBD2 agrees at 7 bases. This CDR3 has 16 residues. Germline V lookup: CDR1 ENHRY, CDR2 SYGVKD. V gave up 4 bases and J gave up 5 bases; unmatched junction bases: 11. In DNA, the CDR3 is TGTGCCATCAGTGGAGGAGAAGCGGGGCCCCACAATGAGCAGTTCTTC. Protein product: CAISGGEAGPHNEQFF.

The count of this clone is one. This rearrangement joins TRBV9 to TRBJ2-1; 12 bases are a match to TRBD2. The CDR3 has 16 residues. With 3 bases clipped from V and 2 bases from J, the junction kept 3 bases outside the gene matches. Per the germline V gene, CDR1 is SGDLS and CDR2 is YYNGEE. The CDR3 coding sequence is TGTGCCAGCAGCGCCAGACTAGCGGGGGCCTACAATGAGCAGTTCTTC. Translated: CASSARLAGAYNEQFF.

This chain uses TRBV7-2 with TRBJ2-7, with D maybe TRBD1 (6 bases). V lost 1 base and J lost 3, with 22 bases in between. The V gene's germline CDR1 is SGHTA and CDR2 FQGNSA. CDR3 length equals 18 residues. The CDR3 reads CASSLGRGGQGKHYEQYF. The CDR3 DNA is TGTGCCAGCAGCTTAGGCAGAGGTGGGCAGGGGAAGCACTACGAGCAGTACTTC.

The chain couples TRBV30 to TRBJ2-7; 8 bases map to TRBD2. Germline V gives CDR1 GTSNPN, CDR2 SVGIG (reference sequence). There are 13 residues in the CDR3. The V segment lost 7 bases and the J segment 0 bases; nucleotides outside the gene matches: 5. CDR3 in amino acids: CAFDSGTSYEQYF. The CDR3 coding sequence is TGTGCCTTTGATAGCGGGACCTCCTACGAGCAGTACTTC.

The chain couples TRBV28 to TRBJ1-4; 7 bases match TRBD1. Germline CDR1 reads MDHEN; CDR2 reads SYDVKM. This CDR3 has 13 residues. The junction had 6 bases not matched to a gene; V was cut back by 8 bases and J by 6 bases. CDR3 protein: CASFDRDHEKLFF. The CDR3 bases are TGTGCCAGCTTCGACAGGGATCATGAAAAACTGTTTTTT. The whole variable domain, filled in from reference TRBV28 and TRBJ1-4, reads DVKVTQSSRYLVKRTGEKVFLECVQDMDHENMFWYRQDPGLGLRLIYFSYDVKMKEKGDIPEGYSVSREKKERFSLILESASTNQTSMYLCASFDRDHEKLFFGSGTQLSVL.

The V and J genes are TRBV5-1 and TRBJ2-6; D might be TRBD1 or TRBD2, each matching 5 bases. The CDR3 has 17 amino acids. Trimming cost V 4 bases and J 3 bases, with 17 bases left between them. CDR1 and CDR2 from the germline V gene are SGHRS and YFSETQ. This chain's CDR3 is CASSPPKTGLGANVLTF. The DNA for the CDR3 is TGCGCCAGCAGCCCACCCAAGACGGGGCTTGGGGCCAACGTCCTGACTTTC.

The chain carries TRBV10-3 and TRBJ2-7; 10 nucleotides agree with TRBD1. This CDR3 contains 16 residues. The germline V gene has CDR1 ENHRY and CDR2 SYGVKD. With V trimmed by 4 bases and J by 1 base, 7 bases remained unmatched. The CDR3 DNA sequence: TGTGCCATCAGTGGGACAGGGGGTAGTGGATCCTACGAGCAGTACTTC. Protein: CAISGTGGSGSYEQYF.

This clone came up once. The CDR3 DNA reads TGTGCCAGCAGCAAAGGGGAGCTTGACAGCTATAATTCACCCCTCCACTTT. It encodes CASSKGELDSYNSPLHF. V gene TRBV21-1 combines with J gene TRBJ1-6. TRBV21-1 corresponds to a pseudogene. There are 17 residues in the CDR3.

This clone was counted once. V gene TRBV7-2 combines with J gene TRBJ2-3; 9 bases are a match to TRBD1. This CDR3 contains 14 residues. Germline CDR1 reads SGHTA; CDR2 reads FQGNSA. The ends lost 5 bases at V and 3 bases at J; junction bases unmatched: 3. CDR3 amino acids: CASSAGQGTDTQYF. CDR3 nucleotide sequence: TGTGCCAGCAGCGCCGGACAGGGGACAGATACGCAGTATTTT.

The gene calls are TRBV19 and TRBJ1-5; D is unresolved. CDR3 length equals 14 residues. Trimming took 4 bases from V and 6 from J, leaving 13 bases between them. Germline CDR1 LNHDA, CDR2 SQIVND (reference sequence). Written as DNA, the CDR3 is TGTGCCAGTAGTAGGACGGCCATCGGTCAGCCCCAGCATTTT. As protein: CASSRTAIGQPQHF. Looking up the rest from reference TRBV19 and TRBJ1-5 gives the full variable domain: DGGITQSPKYLFRKEGQNVTLSCEQNLNHDAMYWYRQDPGQGLRLIYYSQIVNDFQKGDIAEGYSVSREKKESFPLTVTSAQKNPTAFYLCASSRTAIGQPQHFGDGTRLSIL.

The V gene is TRBV19, the J gene TRBJ2-7; tentatively, D is TRBD2 (6 bases). CDR1 and CDR2 from the germline V gene are LNHDA and SQIVND (reference sequence). The CDR3 is 14 amino acids. Trimming removed 4 bases from V and 4 bases from J, with 14 bases in between. The CDR3 coding sequence is TGTGCCAGTAGTACTCACGGGAGAACGTACGAGCAGTACTTC. Translation: CASSTHGRTYEQYF.

This clone was recorded only once. The rearrangement uses TRBV28 and TRBJ1-1, with D possibly being TRBD1 (5 bases). CDR3 length: 14 residues. Trimming cost V 2 bases and J 6 bases, with 13 bases left between them. Germline V CDR1 and CDR2: MDHEN, SYDVKM. The CDR3 is CASSLPGPSAEAFF. The CDR3 DNA follows: TGTGCCAGCAGTTTACCGGGACCCTCAGCTGAAGCTTTCTTT. The whole variable domain, remainder taken from reference TRBV28 and TRBJ1-1, is DVKVTQSSRYLVKRTGEKVFLECVQDMDHENMFWYRQDPGLGLRLIYFSYDVKMKEKGDIPEGYSVSREKKERFSLILESASTNQTSMYLCASSLPGPSAEAFFGQGTRLTVV.

V gene TRBV4-1 combines with J gene TRBJ1-2; a weak D match, TRBD1 (5 bases). The CDR3 loop spans 15 amino acids. Trimming pared 3 bases from V and 4 bases from J, leaving 15 bases between. Germline CDR1 and CDR2: MGHRA and YSYEKL. CDR3 in amino acids: CASSQPRDALYGYTF. For the CDR3, the DNA is TGCGCCAGCAGCCAGCCCCGGGACGCCCTCTATGGCTACACCTTC.

This clone has a single count. The rearrangement uses TRBV5-4 and TRBJ1-2; 9 bases line up with TRBD1. V shed 4 bases, J shed 7 bases, and the junction held 14 bases outside the gene matches. CDR1 SGHNT and CDR2 YYREEE come from the germline V gene (reference sequence). The CDR3 length is 16 residues. Here the CDR3 reads CASSVPPGQGSFGYTF. CDR3 DNA: TGTGCCAGCAGCGTACCACCGGGACAGGGTTCTTTTGGCTACACCTTC.

To note about this clone: Other DNA sequences in this sample translate to the same CDR3. The CDR3 spells CASTEGAGGYNEQFF. The DNA for the CDR3 is TGTGCCAGCACCGAAGGAGCGGGGGGGTACAATGAGCAGTTCTTC. V is TRBV9 and J is TRBJ2-1, with 10 positions matching TRBD2. The CDR3 runs to 15 residues. Trimming at V came to 6 bases and at J to 4 bases, leaving 7 bases not matched to a gene. Germline CDR1 reads SGDLS; CDR2 reads YYNGEE.

The chain carries TRBV11-1 and TRBJ2-5, with D perhaps TRBD1 or TRBD2 (6 bases each). Germline V gene lookup returns CDR1 SGHAT and CDR2 FQDESV (reference sequence). The CDR3 sequence is 15 residues long. The V and J ends lost 8 bases and 5 bases respectively, with 21 bases between them. The CDR3 loop is CASERRGWSTETQYF. CDR3 sequence (DNA): TGTGCCAGCGAGAGGAGGGGGTGGTCGACGGAGACCCAGTACTTC.

The chain has TRBV4-2 and TRBJ1-2; possible D gene TRBD1, 6 bases. Germline V gene data show CDR1 as LGHNA and CDR2 as YNFKEQ. CDR3 size: 13 residues. V lost 0 bases, J lost 8 bases, and 10 bases lay in between. The CDR3: CASSQEGRGGYTF. CDR3 DNA sequence: TGTGCCAGCAGCCAAGAGGGCAGGGGCGGCTACACCTTC.

The chain combines TRBV2 with TRBJ1-2, with TRBD1 as a possible D gene (5 bases). There are 13 residues in the CDR3. In germline, CDR1 is SNHLY, CDR2 FYNNEI. V shed 8 bases and J shed 5 bases, with 15 bases lying between them. This CDR3 is CASGAEKLYGYTF. For the CDR3, the DNA is TGTGCCAGCGGGGCCGAGAAACTGTATGGCTACACCTTC.

V and J are TRBV6-1 and TRBJ1-2; no firm D call. Trimming took 5 bases from V and 4 from J, leaving 17 bases between them. Germline CDR1 and CDR2: MNHNS and SASEGT. The CDR3 spans 15 residues. This CDR3 reads CASSRVSGIIYGYTF. The DNA for the CDR3 is TGTGCCAGCAGTAGAGTATCCGGGATCATCTATGGCTACACCTTC.

The chain links TRBV5-1 to TRBJ1-2; 11 nucleotides align to TRBD1. The CDR3 loop spans 14 amino acids. In germline, CDR1 is SGHRS, CDR2 YFSETQ. V shed 5 bases, J shed 4 bases, and the junction held 4 bases outside the gene matches. CDR3 loop: CASRPGTGGYGYTF. The DNA of the CDR3 is TGCGCCAGCAGGCCCGGGACAGGGGGCTATGGCTACACCTTC.

The chain combines TRBV27 with TRBJ2-3; 8 bases map to TRBD2. The trim removed 4 bases at V and 6 bases at J, leaving 9 bases unmatched. CDR1 is MNHEY, CDR2 SMNVEV, per germline (reference sequence). The CDR3 spans 15 residues. The CDR3 protein is CASSSFREGGDTQYF. DNA for the CDR3: TGTGCCAGCAGTTCCTTTCGGGAGGGAGGGGATACGCAGTATTTT.

This clone was detected only a few times. The V call is TRBV5-1, the J call TRBJ1-4; D unresolved. V gave up 1 base and J gave up 8 bases, with 15 bases separating them. CDR3 length equals 15 residues. The V gene's germline CDR1 is SGHRS and CDR2 YFSETQ. The CDR3 spells CASSLNSRTGEKLFF. Here the CDR3 DNA reads TGCGCCAGCAGCTTGAATAGCAGGACGGGGGAAAAACTGTTTTTT.